This T cell receptor beta chain was documented in a study of CD8+ T cells in alopecia areata. Extraction of RNA preceded its reverse transcription into cDNA, which served as the sequencing template. TCRdb's copy holds only in-frame clones and misses some; the assay was immunoSEQ multiplex PCR. The data contain 4,000 to 4,500 clones, around 68% of them seen just once; the ten biggest clones take up about 20%. Study results and caveats: Sequencing of scalp samples also includes resident alphabeta T cells from normal skin. Clonality exceeded that of normal scalp in lesional scalp, most notably in alopecia totalis/universalis.

As for this clone: As yet, its antigen is unknown. This same CDR3 is encoded by further DNA sequences in the sample.

Between the trimmed V and J ends, which lost 2 bases and 4 bases, there was a span of 8 bases. The CDR3 length is 13 residues. CDR1 and CDR2 (germline): SGHDN, FVKESK. What was sequenced was skin. The TCR was taken from a human donor in good health. The V call is TRBV14, the J call TRBJ1-2; D perhaps matches TRBD1 (5 bases). This chain's CDR3 is CASSQTGPYGYTF. The CDR3 DNA reads as TGTGCCAGCAGCCAAACGGGACCCTATGGCTACACCTTC.